This is a list of T cell receptor beta chains from one sample in a study of T cell repertoires in cytomegalovirus infection. Via MiXCR, TCRdb re-called the reads, giving one row per CDR3 protein. The sample lists fewer than 900,000 distinct CDR3 sequences, just under 30% occurring once. For these TCRs, the target antigens are not known. This sample comprised cultured CD8+ T cells from PBMCs, obtained from culture after CMV antigen stimulation. The receptors come from a human donor in good health (CMV status not recorded). Some clones in this sample may be carry-over from other donors' samples. CDR3s include the opening cysteine and the closing phenylalanine or tryptophan. Each record gives: D gene, J gene, V gene, clone size, CDR3 DNA, CDR3 protein. A D gene is named only where the DNA matches it firmly. Some rows mark clone size as missing; the rest say once, few, many or name a class of expanded clone.

TRBD1,TRBJ2-7,TRBV7-6,few,TGTGCCAGCAGCTTCCTAGGACAGGGAGCGACCTACGAGCAGTACTTC,CASSFLGQGATYEQYF
TRBD1,TRBJ2-3,TRBV12-3/TRBV12-4,few,TGTGCCAGCAGTCACAGGGGCCGGGTCTCCACAGATACGCAGTATTTT,CASSHRGRVSTDTQYF
.,TRBJ1-4,TRBV27,.,TGTGCCACGTCAGCGGGAGTAGAACTGTTTTTT,CATSAGVELFF
.,TRBJ1-1,TRBV10-3,.,TGTGCCATCCGGGACAATGGAGTAGGCGGTTTCTTT,CAIRDNGVGGFF
.,TRBJ1-1,TRBV7-3,.,TGTGCCAGCACCCCGAGAGGAGTCGAAGCTTTCTTT,CASTPRGVEAFF
.,TRBJ2-1,TRBV7-6,few,TGTGCCAGCAGCTTAGCCCCCCTAGCGTCGACTTCCCATGAGCAGTTCTTC,CASSLAPLASTSHEQFF
TRBD2,TRBJ2-1,TRBV5-1,few,TGCGCCAGCAGCTTTCGCGGGGGAGATTACAATGAGCAGTTCTTC,CASSFRGGDYNEQFF
.,TRBJ2-5,TRBV12-3/TRBV12-4,.,TGTGCCAGCAGTCGTGTTGGGGCAGGCCAAGAGACCCAGTACTTC,CASSRVGAGQETQYF
.,TRBJ2-2,TRBV19,.,TGTGCCAGTCTACCGAGGAGAACGAACACCGGGGAGCTGTTTTTT,CASLPRRTNTGELFF
.,TRBJ1-4,TRBV5-6,.,TGTGCCAGCAGTCTGGGGGCAGGATTGCATGAAAAACTGTTTTTT,CASSLGAGLHEKLFF
.,TRBJ1-2,TRBV7-6,.,TGTGCCAGCAGCTTTATCTACGACTCTAACTATGGCTACACCTTC,CASSFIYDSNYGYTF
.,TRBJ2-2,TRBV4-3,few,TGCGCCAGCAGCCGAAGAACTGTTGGTCTCAACACCGGGGAGCTGTTTTTT,CASSRRTVGLNTGELFF
TRBD2,TRBJ2-3,TRBV7-2,few,TGTGCCAGCAGCCAACCCGATAGCACTAGCGGGGGATCGGGACGTACAGATACGCAGTATTTT,CASSQPDSTSGGSGRTDTQYF
.,TRBJ2-3,TRBV12-3/TRBV12-4,few,TGTGCCAGCAGTTTAGGACTAGTCACAGATACGCAGTATTTT,CASSLGLVTDTQYF
.,TRBJ2-2,TRBV15,many,TGTGCCACCAGCAGAGATAGGGGGAACACCGGGGAGCTGTTTTTT,CATSRDRGNTGELFF
.,TRBJ1-4,TRBV7-2,many,TGTGCCAGCAGCTTAGCGGTTGGGTTAAGCAGGGATGAAAAACTGTTTTTT,CASSLAVGLSRDEKLFF
.,TRBJ1-5,TRBV10-3,few,TGTGCCATCAGTGAACGGGGCGAGGATGGTCAGCCCCAGCATTTT,CAISERGEDGQPQHF
.,TRBJ2-1,TRBV6-5,few,TGTGCCAGCAGTTACTCGTTTGGGCCTGACTACAATGAGCAGTTCTTC,CASSYSFGPDYNEQFF
TRBD1,TRBJ2-1,TRBV7-6,many,TGTGCCAGCAGCGTGGGACAGCCGGGACCCTACAATGAGCAGTTCTTC,CASSVGQPGPYNEQFF
.,TRBJ1-1,TRBV12-3/TRBV12-4,.,TGTGCCAGCAGTTTTTTACAGACCTACACTGAAGCTTTCTTT,CASSFLQTYTEAFF
TRBD2,TRBJ2-5,TRBV28,few,TGTGCCAGCAGTTTGGGACTAAGAATACCGGAGACCCAGTACTTC,CASSLGLRIPETQYF
.,TRBJ2-1,TRBV10-3,few,TGTGCCATCAGTGAAGCCGGGTTCGGGGGGCGGTTCTATGAGCAGTTCTTC,CAISEAGFGGRFYEQFF
.,TRBJ2-2,TRBV7-6,many,TGTGCCAGCAGCCCAGCGGCGGGGGCGGTCACCGGGGAGCTGTTTTTT,CASSPAAGAVTGELFF
TRBD2,TRBJ2-3,TRBV10-3,many,TGTGCCATCAGTGATAAGGCTAGCGGGGTGCAGTATTTT,CAISDKASGVQYF
.,TRBJ2-6,TRBV11-1,.,TGTGCCAGCAGCTCCTCATTGGCCAACGTCCTGACTTTC,CASSSSLANVLTF
.,TRBJ2-1,TRBV6-6,.,TGTGCCAGCAGTTACTCGACGGTTGTTCGATCCTACAATGAGCAGTTCTTC,CASSYSTVVRSYNEQFF
.,TRBJ1-1,TRBV7-9,many,TGTGCCAGCAGCTTAGCCGGCGCGCAGAACACTGAAGCTTTCTTT,CASSLAGAQNTEAFF
.,TRBJ1-1,TRBV29-1,.,TGCAGCGTTGGGAGAGACGCCTTAAACACTGAAGCTTTCTTT,CSVGRDALNTEAFF
TRBD2,TRBJ2-2,TRBV28,.,TGTGCCAGCAGTTTGTCGGGACTAGCGGGGGGAACGAACACCGGGGAGCTGTTTTTT,CASSLSGLAGGTNTGELFF